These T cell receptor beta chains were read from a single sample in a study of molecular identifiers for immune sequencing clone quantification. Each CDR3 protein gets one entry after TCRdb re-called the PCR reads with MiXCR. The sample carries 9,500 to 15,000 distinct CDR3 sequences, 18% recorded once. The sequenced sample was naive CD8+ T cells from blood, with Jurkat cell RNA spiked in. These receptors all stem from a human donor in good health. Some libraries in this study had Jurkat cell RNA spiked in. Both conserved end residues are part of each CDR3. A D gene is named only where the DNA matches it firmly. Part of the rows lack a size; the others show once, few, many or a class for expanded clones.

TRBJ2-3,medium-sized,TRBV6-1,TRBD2,CASSEPPSRGRFGTQYF,TGTGCCAGCAGTGAACCCCCCTCACGCGGGAGATTTGGTACGCAGTATTTT
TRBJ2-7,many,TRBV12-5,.,CASGLVPSGQLIFYEQYF,TGTGCTAGTGGTTTGGTACCCTCGGGGCAATTAATCTTCTACGAGCAGTACTTC
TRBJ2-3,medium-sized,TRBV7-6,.,CASSQDGEGIADTQYF,TGTGCCAGCAGCCAGGACGGTGAGGGGATCGCAGATACGCAGTATTTT
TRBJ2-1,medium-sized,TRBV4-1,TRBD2,CASSHLSGRVDNEQFF,TGCGCCAGCAGCCATTTGAGCGGGAGGGTTGACAATGAGCAGTTCTTC
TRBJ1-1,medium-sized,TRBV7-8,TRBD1,CASSLRTGGYTEAFF,TGTGCCAGCAGCTTACGGACAGGGGGCTACACTGAAGCTTTCTTT
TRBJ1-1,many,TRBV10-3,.,CAIRAGNTEAFF,TGTGCCATCAGGGCAGGGAACACTGAAGCTTTCTTT
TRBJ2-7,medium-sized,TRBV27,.,CASSLGEVYEQYF,TGTGCCAGCAGTTTAGGGGAAGTCTACGAGCAGTACTTC
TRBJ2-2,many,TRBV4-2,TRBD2,CASSPGLTLIGELFF,TGTGCCAGCAGCCCGGGACTAACCTTAATCGGGGAGCTGTTTTTT
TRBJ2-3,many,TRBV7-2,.,CASSLVLSADTQYF,TGTGCCAGCAGCTTAGTGCTTTCAGCCGATACGCAGTATTTT
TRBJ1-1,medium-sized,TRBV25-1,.,CASSEWVRGIDEAFF,TGTGCCAGCAGTGAATGGGTACGGGGGATTGATGAAGCTTTCTTT
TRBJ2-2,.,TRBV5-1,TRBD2,CASSPVGTSDTRELFF,TGCGCCAGCAGCCCGGTGGGGACTAGCGACACCCGGGAGCTGTTTTTT
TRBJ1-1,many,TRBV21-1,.,CASRPEQGSYMNTEAFF,TGTGCCAGCAGACCCGAACAGGGGTCCTACATGAACACTGAAGCTTTCTTT
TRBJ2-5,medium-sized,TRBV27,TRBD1,CASSLDRGQETQYF,TGTGCCAGCAGTCTAGACAGGGGACAAGAGACCCAGTACTTC
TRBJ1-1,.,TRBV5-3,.,CASSLDLGTEAFF,TGTGCCAGCAGCTTGGATCTGGGGACTGAAGCTTTCTTT
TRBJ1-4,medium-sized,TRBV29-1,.,CSVEDLGATNEKLFF,TGCAGCGTTGAAGATCTTGGGGCAACTAATGAAAAACTGTTTTTT
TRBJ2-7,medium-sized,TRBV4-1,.,CASSQASSGPTYEQYF,TGCGCCAGCAGCCAAGCCTCGAGCGGGCCCACCTACGAGCAGTACTTC
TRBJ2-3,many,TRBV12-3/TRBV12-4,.,CASSLGSDTQYF,TGTGCCAGCAGCCTGGGGTCAGATACGCAGTATTTT
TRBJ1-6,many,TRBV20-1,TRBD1,CSARVGDREKGTNSPLHF,TGCAGTGCTAGAGTTGGGGACAGGGAAAAGGGGACCAATTCACCCCTCCACTTT
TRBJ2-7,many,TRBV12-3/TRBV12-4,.,CASSFVQGTYEQYF,TGTGCCAGCAGTTTCGTTCAAGGGACCTACGAGCAGTACTTC
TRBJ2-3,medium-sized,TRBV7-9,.,CASSHLTQEGTDTQYF,TGTGCCAGCAGCCACCTAACACAAGAGGGTACAGATACGCAGTATTTT
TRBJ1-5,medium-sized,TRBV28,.,CASSSDAGGWGNQPQHF,TGTGCCAGCAGTTCCGATGCGGGGGGATGGGGTAATCAGCCCCAGCATTTT
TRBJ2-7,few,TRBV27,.,CASSLSPGEIYEQYF,TGTGCCAGCAGTTTATCTCCGGGAGAGATATACGAGCAGTACTTC
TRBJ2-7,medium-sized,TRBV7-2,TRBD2,CASSLLLGLAQYEQYF,TGTGCCAGCAGCTTACTTTTGGGACTAGCCCAGTACGAGCAGTACTTC
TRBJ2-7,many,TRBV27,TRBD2,CASSFVGETSGSHEQYF,TGTGCCAGCAGTTTCGTGGGGGAGACTAGCGGGAGCCACGAGCAGTACTTC
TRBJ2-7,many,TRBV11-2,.,CASSLGGRYERYF,TGTGCCAGCAGCTTAGGAGGGAGGTACGAGCGGTACTTC
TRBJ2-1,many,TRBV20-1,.,CSASRLGEQFF,TGCAGTGCTAGTCGTCTAGGTGAGCAGTTCTTC
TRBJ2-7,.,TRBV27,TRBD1,CASSLGGTGYEQYF,TGTGCCAGCAGTTTAGGGGGGACAGGCTACGAGCAGTACTTC
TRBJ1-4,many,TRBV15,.,CATSRDRGGEKLFF,TGTGCCACCAGCAGAGACAGGGGTGGCGAAAAACTGTTTTTT
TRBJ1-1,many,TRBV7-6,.,CASSLWENTEAFF,TGTGCCAGCAGCTTATGGGAGAACACTGAAGCTTTCTTT
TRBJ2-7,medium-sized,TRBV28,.,CASSSRVRSYEQYF,TGTGCCAGCAGTTCAAGGGTCAGATCCTACGAGCAGTACTTC
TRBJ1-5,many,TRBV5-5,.,CASSLVDPSNQPQHF,TGTGCCAGCAGCTTGGTTGATCCTAGCAATCAGCCCCAGCATTTT
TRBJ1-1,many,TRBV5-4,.,CASSLAAERAFF,TGTGCCAGCAGCTTGGCCGCAGAACGGGCTTTCTTT
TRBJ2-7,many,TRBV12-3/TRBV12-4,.,CASSASLSWYEQYF,TGTGCCAGCAGTGCAAGTCTTTCGTGGTACGAGCAGTACTTC
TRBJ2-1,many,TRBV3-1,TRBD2,CASSHSSGLYNEQFF,TGTGCCAGCAGCCATAGTAGCGGGTTATACAATGAGCAGTTCTTC
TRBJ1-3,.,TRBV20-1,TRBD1,CSASPTGIFNTIYF,TGCAGTGCTAGCCCGACAGGGATTTTTAACACCATATATTTT
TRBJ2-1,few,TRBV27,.,CASSLSLPTSYNEQFF,TGTGCCAGCAGTCTCTCGCTCCCCACCTCCTACAATGAGCAGTTCTTC
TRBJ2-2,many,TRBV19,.,CASSIVAGELFF,TGTGCCAGTAGTATAGTTGCCGGGGAGCTGTTTTTT
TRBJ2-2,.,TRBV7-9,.,CASSFRGSLVGDTGELFF,TGTGCCAGCAGCTTCCGGGGGTCCTTAGTAGGGGACACCGGGGAGCTGTTTTTT
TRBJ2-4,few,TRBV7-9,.,CASSPRNENIQYF,TGTGCCAGCAGCCCCCGTAACGAAAACATTCAGTACTTC
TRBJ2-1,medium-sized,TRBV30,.,CAWSVVARNEQFF,TGTGCCTGGAGTGTAGTGGCCCGCAATGAGCAGTTCTTC
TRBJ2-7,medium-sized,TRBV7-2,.,CASSLTARGEQYF,TGTGCCAGCAGCTTAACGGCCCGGGGCGAGCAGTACTTC
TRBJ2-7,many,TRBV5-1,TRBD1,CASSQSRDRDEQYF,TGCGCCAGCAGCCAGTCCCGGGACAGGGACGAGCAGTACTTC
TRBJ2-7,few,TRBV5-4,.,CASSLGHEQYF,TGTGCCAGCAGCTTGGGACACGAGCAGTACTTC
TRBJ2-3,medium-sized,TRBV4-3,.,CASSQSLGDTDTQYF,TGCGCCAGCAGCCAGTCCCTGGGGGACACAGATACGCAGTATTTT
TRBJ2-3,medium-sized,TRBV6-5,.,CASSYSGRKDTQYF,TGTGCCAGCAGTTACTCAGGACGAAAGGATACGCAGTATTTT
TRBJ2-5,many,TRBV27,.,CASSLMTGQETQYF,TGTGCCAGCAGTTTAATGACAGGCCAAGAGACCCAGTACTTC
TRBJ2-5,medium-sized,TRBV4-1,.,CASSPKASGGPGETQYF,TGCGCCAGCAGCCCAAAAGCCAGCGGCGGGCCGGGAGAGACCCAGTACTTC
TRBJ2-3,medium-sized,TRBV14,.,CASSQVIPGAQYF,TGTGCCAGCAGCCAAGTTATACCAGGGGCGCAGTATTTT
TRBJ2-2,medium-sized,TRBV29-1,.,CSVDGKNTGELFF,TGCAGCGTTGACGGGAAGAACACCGGGGAGCTGTTTTTT
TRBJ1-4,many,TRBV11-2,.,CASRGITNEKLFF,TGTGCCAGCAGGGGGATCACTAATGAAAAACTGTTTTTT
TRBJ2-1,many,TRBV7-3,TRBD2,CASSLLAGVDNEQFF,TGTGCCAGCAGCCTACTAGCGGGAGTCGACAATGAGCAGTTCTTC
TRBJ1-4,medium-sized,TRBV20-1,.,CSASSRDYNEKLFF,TGCAGTGCCTCCTCGAGGGATTATAATGAAAAACTGTTTTTT
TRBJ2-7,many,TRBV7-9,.,CASSLVPTASYEQYF,TGTGCCAGCAGCTTAGTTCCGACAGCGTCCTACGAGCAGTACTTC